This TCR beta chain was profiled in a study of blood T cell repertoires in COVID-19. Only a few counts were recorded for this clone. In germline, CDR1 is SGHAT, CDR2 FQDESV (reference sequence). Trimming took 5 bases from V and 3 from J, leaving 8 bases between them. There are 13 residues in the CDR3. Sequencing was performed with immunoSEQ multiplex PCR; in TCRdb, only in-frame clones are kept and a portion is missing. The sample holds some 250,000 clones; 85% to 90% are singletons and the top ten take 8.8%. V usage is TRBV11-1 and J usage is TRBJ1-5, with a tentative D call TRBD1 (5 bases). Sample: PBMCs or T cells enriched from blood (not recorded which). The TCR originated in a man aged 35-49 years who had recovered from COVID-19. CDR3 loop: CASSRQSNQPQHF. CDR3 nucleotides: TGTGCCAGCAGCCGACAGTCCAATCAGCCCCAGCATTTT.